These T cell receptor beta chains were read from a single sample in a study of T cells in localized non-small cell lung cancer. Profiling relied on immunoSEQ multiplex PCR, and the TCRdb table lists in-frame clones only, not all of them. Here the sample spans about 59,000 clones, roughly 92% being singletons. The sequencing used peripheral blood, collected before any cancer treatment. The receptors stem from a man between 40 and 75 years old with stage I lung adenocarcinoma. The CDR3 runs from the conserved cysteine through the conserved F or W. Fields, in order: clone size, D gene, V gene, J gene, CDR3 protein, CDR3 DNA. The D gene is left open where the match is weak. Part of the rows lack a size; the others show once, few, many or a class for expanded clones.

size: -; D: TRBD1; V: TRBV2; J: TRBJ1-2; CDR3: CASSPGQGNYGYTF; DNA: TGTGCCAGCAGCCCGGGACAGGGGAACTATGGCTACACCTTC
size: -; D: -; V: TRBV6-4; J: TRBJ2-2; CDR3: CASSAQPETGELFF; DNA: TGTGCCAGCAGTGCACAGCCGGAGACCGGGGAGCTGTTTTTT
size: once; D: -; V: TRBV30; J: TRBJ2-2; CDR3: CAWTSVNTGELFF; DNA: TGTGCCTGGACATCCGTTAACACCGGGGAGCTGTTTTTT
size: -; D: -; V: TRBV7-2; J: TRBJ2-7; CDR3: CASSLSYSYEQYF; DNA: TGTGCCAGCAGCTTAAGCTACTCCTACGAGCAGTACTTC
size: -; D: -; V: TRBV27; J: TRBJ2-3; CDR3: CASSSGLLTDTQYF; DNA: TGTGCCAGCAGTTCGGGACTTCTCACAGATACGCAGTATTTT
size: -; D: -; V: TRBV7-2; J: TRBJ1-1; CDR3: CASSLVMIPGAFF; DNA: TGTGCCAGCAGCTTAGTTATGATTCCTGGGGCTTTCTTT
size: -; D: TRBD2; V: TRBV27; J: TRBJ2-1; CDR3: CASSLSASGRGNEQFF; DNA: TGTGCCAGCAGTTTATCGGCTAGCGGGAGAGGCAATGAGCAGTTCTTC
size: -; D: -; V: TRBV5-8; J: TRBJ1-4; CDR3: CASSFIAFNEKLFF; DNA: TGTGCCAGCAGCTTCATCGCTTTTAATGAAAAACTGTTTTTT
size: -; D: TRBD2; V: TRBV11-2; J: TRBJ2-2; CDR3: CASSPGLAGEFLDTGELFF; DNA: TGTGCCAGCAGCCCGGGACTAGCGGGAGAATTTCTTGACACCGGGGAGCTGTTTTTT
size: once; D: -; V: TRBV7-9; J: TRBJ2-3; CDR3: CASSWSTDTQYF; DNA: TGTGCCAGCAGCTGGAGCACAGATACGCAGTATTTT
size: -; D: TRBD2; V: TRBV5-1; J: TRBJ2-2; CDR3: CASSFPLWTGGPKDGELFF; DNA: TGCGCCAGCAGCTTCCCCCTATGGACGGGAGGGCCCAAAGACGGGGAGCTGTTTTTT
size: -; D: -; V: TRBV4-1; J: TRBJ1-1; CDR3: CASRNMDTSYEAFF; DNA: TGCGCCAGCAGAAATATGGACACATCATATGAAGCTTTCTTT
size: -; D: TRBD1; V: TRBV5-1; J: TRBJ2-7; CDR3: CASSFGTGPYEQYF; DNA: TGCGCCAGCAGCTTTGGGACAGGTCCCTACGAGCAGTACTTC
size: once; D: -; V: TRBV27; J: TRBJ1-3; CDR3: CASSYRGGNTIYF; DNA: TGTGCCAGCAGCTACAGAGGTGGAAACACCATATATTTT
size: -; D: -; V: TRBV7-2; J: TRBJ1-2; CDR3: CASSFGGWSYGYTF; DNA: TGTGCCAGCAGCTTTGGGGGCTGGTCGTATGGCTACACCTTC
size: -; D: -; V: TRBV7-2; J: TRBJ2-7; CDR3: CASSLGGGEQYF; DNA: TGTGCCAGCAGCTTGGGTGGGGGAGAGCAGTACTTC
size: -; D: -; V: TRBV1; J: TRBJ2-7; CDR3: CTSIPGLADYEQYF; DNA: TGCACCAGCATCCCGGGACTAGCCGACTACGAGCAGTACTTC
size: -; D: -; V: TRBV7-2; J: TRBJ2-2; CDR3: CASSLVRAGELFF; DNA: TGTGCCAGCAGCCTGGTGAGGGCGGGGGAGCTGTTTTTT
size: -; D: TRBD2; V: TRBV28; J: TRBJ2-7; CDR3: CASRGGNEQYF; DNA: TGTGCCAGCAGGGGGGGGAACGAGCAGTACTTC
size: -; D: -; V: TRBV6-1; J: TRBJ1-5; CDR3: CASSEEDGGGSQPQHF; DNA: TGTGCCAGCAGTGAAGAAGATGGCGGGGGGAGTCAGCCCCAGCATTTT
size: -; D: -; V: TRBV6-1; J: TRBJ2-1; CDR3: CASSEAYGSLSYNEQFF; DNA: TGTGCCAGCAGTGAAGCGTACGGATCCCTCTCCTACAATGAGCAGTTCTTC
size: -; D: -; V: TRBV19; J: TRBJ1-5; CDR3: CASSITRFVQPQHF; DNA: TGTGCCAGTAGTATAACCCGTTTTGTTCAGCCCCAGCATTTT
size: -; D: TRBD2; V: TRBV7-8; J: TRBJ2-2; CDR3: CASSWTSGTAGELFF; DNA: TGTGCCAGCAGTTGGACTAGCGGGACGGCCGGGGAGCTGTTTTTT